What follows is one T cell receptor beta chain and its context. Its antigen target is currently unknown. No per-base quality is available; no much larger clone lies one base away. This specimen comes from a study of blood T cell repertoires in COVID-19 (TCRdb year 2020). At the level of the whole study: Samples from collaborators originated in the United States, Italy and Spain and spanned both the acute and convalescent phases of COVID-19. The material from the prospective study consisted of cDNA or gDNA derived from T cells, B-cell-depleted T cells, or PBMCs. Deeply sampled blood TCRbeta repertoires from subjects exposed to, actively infected with, or recovered from COVID-19 were included in the dataset. The repertoires were released in a freely available public database intended as a resource for research on the immune response to SARS-CoV-2. Samples were obtained from the ongoing ImmuneRACE study (first 160 participants) and from roughly 1,300 subjects provided by 6 global collaborators. A de-identified subject ID, COVID-19 status, age in years and sex were almost always included in the sample metadata. Where available, HLA class I and class II types were taken from metadata supplied by the sample provider and were not determined by assay-based typing. What the work shows at the level of the full study, not this receptor alone: The amount of clinical and demographic metadata varied by source and participant and was provided uncurated.

The immunoSEQ Assay, a bias-controlled multiplex PCR, was used to amplify TCRbeta CDR3 regions from genomic DNA. The published analysis was carried out like this. Within the assay, amplification of reference gene primers was used to estimate how many nucleated cells each sample contained. To quantify the absolute abundance of each unique TCRbeta CDR3 rearrangement, sequence reads were collapsed and filtered. For each sample, productive Simpson clonality was calculated as the square root of Simpson's diversity index over productive rearrangements. TCRdb carries this immuneACCESS record with in-frame sequences only. Its versions omit some clonotypes, under half of them owing to an unresolved V gene in the studies checked, with the rest unexplained. V, J and clone size are taken as reported in that table, and D and trimming were inferred from the DNA itself. In all, the sample holds about 280,000 clones, and roughly 89% of those were seen once. Of the sample, more than 1.5% is held by the ten largest clones.

Participants in the prospective study were enrolled through a virtual design, were aged roughly 18 to 100 years, and lived in roughly 24 United States geographic areas. In the prospective study, cohorts were assigned on the basis of participant-reported clinical history obtained from a screening survey and a study questionnaire. ImmuneRACE Cohort 3 recovered participants were defined by two consecutive negative NP/OP PCR tests, healthcare professional clearance, or symptom resolution. Each participant in the prospective study had whole blood, serum and a nasopharyngeal or oropharyngeal swab collected by mobile phlebotomists. Over an approximately two-month period, participants in the prospective study had the option of providing additional blood draws and questionnaires. Prospective study blood samples were shipped either frozen or at room temperature before DNA extraction. The junction shows trimming of 5 bases on V and 12 bases on J, and the gene matches do not reach 17 bases of it. The CDR3 runs 16 amino acids, cysteine and phenylalanine included. The sequence is cut down to CDR3 DNA, 48 bases in frame from base 1. Based on the germline V gene (reference sequence), the CDR1 and CDR2 sequences are SGHAT and FQDESV.

This receptor chain uses TRBV11-1 and TRBJ2-1; 9 of the junction bases match TRBD1. Source material: PBMCs or T cells enriched from blood (not recorded which). The sequence was collected from a woman aged 55-69 years who had recovered from COVID-19. CDR3 region: CASSLSLGQGGSGQFF. The DNA is as follows: TGTGCCAGCAGCCTCTCCTTGGGACAGGGCGGAAGCGGGCAGTTCTTC.